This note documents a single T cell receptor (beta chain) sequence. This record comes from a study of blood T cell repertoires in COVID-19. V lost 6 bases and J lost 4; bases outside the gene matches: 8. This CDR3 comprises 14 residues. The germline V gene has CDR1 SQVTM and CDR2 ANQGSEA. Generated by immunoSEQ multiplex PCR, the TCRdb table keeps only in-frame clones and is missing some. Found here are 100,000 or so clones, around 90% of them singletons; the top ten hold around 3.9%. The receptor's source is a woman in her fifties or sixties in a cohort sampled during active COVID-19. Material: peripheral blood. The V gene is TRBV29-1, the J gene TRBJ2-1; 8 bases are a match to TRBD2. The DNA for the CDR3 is TGCAGCGTCCTAGCGGGCGAGAGTTACAATGAGCAGTTCTTC. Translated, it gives CSVLAGESYNEQFF.